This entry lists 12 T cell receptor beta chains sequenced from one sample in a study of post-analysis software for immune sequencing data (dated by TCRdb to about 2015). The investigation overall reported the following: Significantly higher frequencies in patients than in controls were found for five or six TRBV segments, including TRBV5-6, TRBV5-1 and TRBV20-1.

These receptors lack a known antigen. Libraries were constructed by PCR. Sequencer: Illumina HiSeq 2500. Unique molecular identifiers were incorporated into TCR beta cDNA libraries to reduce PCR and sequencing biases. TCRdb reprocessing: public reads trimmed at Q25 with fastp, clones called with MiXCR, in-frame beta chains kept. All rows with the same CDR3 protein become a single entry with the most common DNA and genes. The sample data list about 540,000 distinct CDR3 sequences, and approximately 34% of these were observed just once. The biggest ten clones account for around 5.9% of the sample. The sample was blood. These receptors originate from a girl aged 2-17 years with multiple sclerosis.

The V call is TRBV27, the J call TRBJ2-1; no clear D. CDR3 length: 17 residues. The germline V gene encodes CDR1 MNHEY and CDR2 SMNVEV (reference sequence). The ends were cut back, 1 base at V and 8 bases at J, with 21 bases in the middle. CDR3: CASSLFQGLRFPHEQFF. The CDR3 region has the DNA TGTGCCAGCAGTTTATTCCAAGGGCTTAGATTTCCACATGAGCAGTTCTTC.

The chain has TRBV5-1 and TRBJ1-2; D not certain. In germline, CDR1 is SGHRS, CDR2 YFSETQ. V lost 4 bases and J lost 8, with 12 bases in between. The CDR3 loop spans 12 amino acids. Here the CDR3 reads CASSEDGEGYTF. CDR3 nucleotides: TGCGCCAGCAGCGAGGACGGGGAAGGCTACACCTTC.

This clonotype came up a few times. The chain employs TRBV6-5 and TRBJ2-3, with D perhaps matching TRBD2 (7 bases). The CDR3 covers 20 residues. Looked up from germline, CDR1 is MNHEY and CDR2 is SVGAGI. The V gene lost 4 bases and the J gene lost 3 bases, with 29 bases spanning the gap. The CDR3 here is CASSSLLGTRGASPTDTQYF. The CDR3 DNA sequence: TGTGCCAGCAGTTCCCTGCTCGGAACCCGGGGGGCCTCTCCTACAGATACGCAGTATTTT.

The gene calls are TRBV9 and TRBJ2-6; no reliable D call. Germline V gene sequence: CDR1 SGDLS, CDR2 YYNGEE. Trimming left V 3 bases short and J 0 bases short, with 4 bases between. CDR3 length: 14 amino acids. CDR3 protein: CASSAYSGANVLTF. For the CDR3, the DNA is TGTGCCAGCAGCGCTTACTCTGGGGCCAACGTCCTGACTTTC.

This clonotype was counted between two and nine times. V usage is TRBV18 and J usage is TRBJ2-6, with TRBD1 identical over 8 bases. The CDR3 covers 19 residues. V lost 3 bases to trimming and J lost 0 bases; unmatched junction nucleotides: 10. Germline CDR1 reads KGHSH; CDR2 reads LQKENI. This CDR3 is CASSPQPGQVGSGANVLTF. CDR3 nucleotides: TGTGCCAGCTCACCCCAGCCGGGACAGGTCGGCTCTGGGGCCAACGTCCTGACTTTC. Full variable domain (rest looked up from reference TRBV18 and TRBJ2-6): NAGVMQNPRHLVRRRGQEARLRCSPMKGHSHVYWYRQLPEEGLKFMVYLQKENIIDESGMPKERFSAEFPKEGPSILRIQQVVRGDSAAYFCASSPQPGQVGSGANVLTFGAGSRLTVL.

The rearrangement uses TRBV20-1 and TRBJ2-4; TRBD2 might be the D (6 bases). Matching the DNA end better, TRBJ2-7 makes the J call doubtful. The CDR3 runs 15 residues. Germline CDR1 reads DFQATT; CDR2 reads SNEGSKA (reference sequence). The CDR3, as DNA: TGCAGTGCTAGCCCTCGAGACACCGGGAGCTACGAGCAGTACTTC. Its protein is CSASPRDTGSYEQYF.

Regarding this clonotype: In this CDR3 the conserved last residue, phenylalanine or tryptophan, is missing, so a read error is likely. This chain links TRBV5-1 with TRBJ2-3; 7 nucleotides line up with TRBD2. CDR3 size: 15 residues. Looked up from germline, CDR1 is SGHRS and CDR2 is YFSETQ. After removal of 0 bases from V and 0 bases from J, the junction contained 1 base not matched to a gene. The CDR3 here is CASSLEGGSTDTQYL. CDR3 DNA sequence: TGCGCCAGCAGCTTGGAGGGAGGGAGCACAGATACGCAGTATTTA.

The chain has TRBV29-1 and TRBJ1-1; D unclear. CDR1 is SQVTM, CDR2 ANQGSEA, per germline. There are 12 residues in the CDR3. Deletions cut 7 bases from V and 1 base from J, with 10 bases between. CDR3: CSGAPQNTEAFF. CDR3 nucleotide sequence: TGCAGCGGCGCCCCCCAGAACACTGAAGCTTTCTTT.

The CDR3 region is CASSFTTPGGDTQYF. CDR3 in DNA: TGTGCCAGCAGTTTTACGACCCCTGGGGGAGATACGCAGTATTTT. This sequence joins TRBV12-3 or TRBV12-4 and TRBJ2-3, with D perhaps being TRBD1 or TRBD2 (5 bases each). V lost 3 bases and J 5 bases, leaving 15 bases between the germline ends. The CDR3 is 15 residues long.

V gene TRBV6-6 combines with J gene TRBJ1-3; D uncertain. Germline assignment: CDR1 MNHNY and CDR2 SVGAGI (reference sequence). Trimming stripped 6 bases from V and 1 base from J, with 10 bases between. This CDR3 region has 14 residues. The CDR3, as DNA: TGTGCCAGCAGCAAAGGGAATTCTGGAAACACCATATATTTT. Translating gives CASSKGNSGNTIYF.

The CDR3 sequence is CSAAGTPGYTF. The CDR3 coding sequence is TGCAGCGCTGCCGGGACCCCTGGCTACACCTTC. This sequence joins TRBV29-1 and TRBJ1-2; D is possibly TRBD1 (5 bases). The CDR3 contains 11 residues. The V end was cut by 7 bases, the J end by 7 bases, with 13 bases between. CDR1 is SQVTM and CDR2 is ANQGSEA in the germline V gene.

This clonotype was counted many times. CDR3 region: CASTGQASFGEQYF. The CDR3 DNA sequence: TGTGCCAGCACCGGACAGGCAAGTTTCGGCGAGCAGTACTTC. The gene calls are TRBV25-1 and TRBJ2-7, with 7 bases fitting TRBD1. Germline values: CDR1 MGHDK, CDR2 SYGVNS. J lost 6 bases, V lost 7 bases, and 12 bases had no gene match. The CDR3 contains 14 residues.